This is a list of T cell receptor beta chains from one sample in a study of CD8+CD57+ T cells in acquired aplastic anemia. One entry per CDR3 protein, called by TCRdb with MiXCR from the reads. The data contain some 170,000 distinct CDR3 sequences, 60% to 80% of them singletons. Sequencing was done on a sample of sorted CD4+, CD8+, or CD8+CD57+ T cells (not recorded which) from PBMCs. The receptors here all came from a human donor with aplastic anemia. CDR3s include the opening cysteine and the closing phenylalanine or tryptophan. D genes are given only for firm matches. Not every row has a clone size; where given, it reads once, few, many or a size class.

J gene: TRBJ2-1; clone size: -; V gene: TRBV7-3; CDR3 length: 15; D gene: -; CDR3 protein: CASSFHHSTCNEQFF; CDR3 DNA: TGTGCCAGCAGCTTCCACCACAGTACCTGCAATGAGCAGTTCTTC
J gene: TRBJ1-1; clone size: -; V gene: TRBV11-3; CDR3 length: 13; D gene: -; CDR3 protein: CASSQDQVSEAFF; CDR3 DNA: TGTGCCAGCAGCCAAGACCAGGTTTCTGAAGCTTTCTTT
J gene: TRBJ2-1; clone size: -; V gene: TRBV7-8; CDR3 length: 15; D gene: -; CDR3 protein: CASRRTRSSYNEQFF; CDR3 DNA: TGTGCCAGCAGACGGACGCGCAGCTCCTACAATGAGCAGTTCTTC
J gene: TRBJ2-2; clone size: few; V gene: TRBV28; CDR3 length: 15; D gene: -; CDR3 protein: CASRRGEGETGELFF; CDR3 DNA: TGTGCCAGCAGGCGAGGGGAAGGGGAAACCGGGGAGCTGTTTTTT
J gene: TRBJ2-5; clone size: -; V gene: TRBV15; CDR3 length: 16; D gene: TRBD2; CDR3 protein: CATSRDYGGIQGTQYF; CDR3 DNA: TGTGCCACCAGCAGAGATTACGGGGGGATCCAAGGGACCCAGTACTTC
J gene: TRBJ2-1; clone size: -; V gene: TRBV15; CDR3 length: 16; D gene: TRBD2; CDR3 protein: CATSRGLAGGNNEQFF; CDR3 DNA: TGTGCCACCAGCAGAGGCCTAGCGGGGGGGAACAATGAGCAGTTCTTC
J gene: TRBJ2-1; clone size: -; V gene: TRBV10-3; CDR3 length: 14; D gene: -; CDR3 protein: CAISERGVHNEQFF; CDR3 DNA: TGTGCCATCAGTGAGCGGGGAGTTCACAATGAGCAGTTCTTC
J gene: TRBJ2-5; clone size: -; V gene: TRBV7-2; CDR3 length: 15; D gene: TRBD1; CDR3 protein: CASSFIGGKAETQYF; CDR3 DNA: TGTGCCAGCAGCTTCATAGGGGGCAAGGCGGAGACCCAGTACTTC
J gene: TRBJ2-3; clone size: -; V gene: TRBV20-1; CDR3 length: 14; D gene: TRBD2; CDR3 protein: CSAGFSGSTDTQYF; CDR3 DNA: TGCAGTGCTGGGTTTAGCGGGAGCACAGATACGCAGTATTTT
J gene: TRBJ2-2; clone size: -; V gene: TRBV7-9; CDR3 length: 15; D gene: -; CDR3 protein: CASSLGSGSTGELFF; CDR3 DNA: TGTGCCAGCAGCTTAGGATCGGGGAGCACCGGGGAGCTGTTTTTT
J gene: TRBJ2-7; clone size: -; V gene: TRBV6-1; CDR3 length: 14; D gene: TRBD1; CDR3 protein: CASSDLGQAYEQYF; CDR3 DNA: TGTGCCAGCAGTGACTTGGGACAGGCGTACGAGCAGTACTTC
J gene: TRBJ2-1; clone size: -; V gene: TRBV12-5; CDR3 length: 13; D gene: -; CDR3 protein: CASSQSSYNEQFF; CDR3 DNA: TGTGCCAGCAGTCAGAGCTCCTACAATGAGCAGTTCTTC
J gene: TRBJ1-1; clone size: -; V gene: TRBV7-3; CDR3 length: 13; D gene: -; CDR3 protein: CASSSRTNTEAFF; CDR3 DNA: TGTGCCAGCAGCTCCCGGACGAACACTGAAGCTTTCTTT
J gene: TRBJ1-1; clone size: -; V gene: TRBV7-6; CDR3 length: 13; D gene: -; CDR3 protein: CASSLAWNTEAFF; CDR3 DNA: TGTGCCAGCAGCCTCGCCTGGAACACTGAAGCTTTCTTT
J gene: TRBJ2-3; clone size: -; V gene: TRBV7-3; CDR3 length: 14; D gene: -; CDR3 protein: CASSAGPLADTQYF; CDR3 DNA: TGTGCCAGCAGCGCGGGACCCCTCGCAGATACGCAGTATTTT
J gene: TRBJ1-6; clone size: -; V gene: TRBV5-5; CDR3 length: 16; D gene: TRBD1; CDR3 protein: CASSLEVGTGVSPLHF; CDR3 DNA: TGTGCCAGCAGCTTGGAAGTGGGGACAGGGGTTTCACCCCTCCACTTT
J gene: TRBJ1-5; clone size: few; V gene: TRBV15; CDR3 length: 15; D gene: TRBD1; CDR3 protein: CATSVGRGGGQPQHF; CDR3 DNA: TGTGCCACCAGCGTTGGGAGAGGGGGCGGACAGCCCCAGCATTTT
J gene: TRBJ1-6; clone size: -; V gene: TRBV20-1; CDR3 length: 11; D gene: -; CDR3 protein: CSATPRGPLHF; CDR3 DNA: TGCAGTGCTACCCCCCGCGGGCCCCTCCACTTT
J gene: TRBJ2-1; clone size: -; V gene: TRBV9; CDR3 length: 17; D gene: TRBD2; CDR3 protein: CASSLDTPAGGYNEQFF; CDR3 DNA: TGTGCCAGCAGCTTAGATACCCCAGCGGGGGGCTACAATGAGCAGTTCTTC
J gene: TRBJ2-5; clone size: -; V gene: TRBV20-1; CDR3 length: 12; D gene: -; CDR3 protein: CSAPAGQETQYF; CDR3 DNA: TGCAGTGCTCCAGCGGGTCAAGAGACCCAGTACTTC
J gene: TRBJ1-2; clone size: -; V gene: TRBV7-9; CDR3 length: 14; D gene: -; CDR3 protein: CASSLGRGDYGYTF; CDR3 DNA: TGTGCCAGCAGCTTAGGGAGGGGTGACTATGGCTACACCTTC
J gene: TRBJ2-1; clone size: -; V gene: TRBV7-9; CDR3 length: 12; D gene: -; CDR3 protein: CASSSLLLEQFF; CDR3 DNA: TGTGCCAGCAGCTCTCTTCTCTTGGAGCAGTTCTTC
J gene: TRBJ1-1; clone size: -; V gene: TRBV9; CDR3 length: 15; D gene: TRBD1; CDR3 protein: CASSESGQGYTEAFF; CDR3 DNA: TGTGCCAGCAGCGAGAGTGGACAGGGGTACACTGAAGCTTTCTTT
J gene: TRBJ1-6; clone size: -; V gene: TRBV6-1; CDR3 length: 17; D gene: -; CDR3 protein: CASSEVGGLLLGSPLHF; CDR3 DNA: TGTGCCAGCAGTGAAGTCGGGGGCCTCCTTTTGGGTTCACCCCTCCACTTT
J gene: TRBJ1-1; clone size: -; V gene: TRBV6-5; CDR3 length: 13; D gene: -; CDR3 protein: CASSEVPSTEAFF; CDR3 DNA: TGTGCCAGCAGCGAAGTACCGAGTACTGAAGCTTTCTTT
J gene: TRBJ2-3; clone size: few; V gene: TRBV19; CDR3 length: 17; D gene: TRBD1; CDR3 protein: CASSNPETGDREDTQYF; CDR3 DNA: TGTGCCAGTAGTAACCCCGAGACAGGGGACAGAGAAGATACGCAGTATTTT
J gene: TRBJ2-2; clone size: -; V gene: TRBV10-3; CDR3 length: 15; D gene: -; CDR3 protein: CATREDSLFTGELFF; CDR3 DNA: TGTGCCACCCGAGAAGACAGTTTGTTCACCGGGGAGCTGTTTTTT
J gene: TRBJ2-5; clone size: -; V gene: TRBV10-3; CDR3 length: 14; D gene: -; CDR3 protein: CASSYLGIQETQYF; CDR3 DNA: TGTGCCAGCAGTTACCTCGGGATCCAAGAGACCCAGTACTTC
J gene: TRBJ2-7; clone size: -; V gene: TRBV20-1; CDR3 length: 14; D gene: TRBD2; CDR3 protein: CSALGLAGNYEQYF; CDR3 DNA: TGCAGTGCCCTCGGACTAGCGGGAAACTACGAGCAGTACTTC
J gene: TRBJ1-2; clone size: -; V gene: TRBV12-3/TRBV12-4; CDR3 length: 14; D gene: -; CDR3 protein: CASSLRGAGYGYTF; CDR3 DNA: TGTGCCAGCAGTTTAAGAGGGGCAGGGTATGGCTACACCTTC
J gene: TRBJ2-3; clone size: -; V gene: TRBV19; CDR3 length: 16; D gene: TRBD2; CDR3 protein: CASSMRGGETSDTQYF; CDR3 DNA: TGTGCCAGTAGTATGCGGGGGGGCGAAACCTCCGATACGCAGTATTTT
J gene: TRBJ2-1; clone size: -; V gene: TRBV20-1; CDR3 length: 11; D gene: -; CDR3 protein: CSASRRNEQFF; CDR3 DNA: TGCAGTGCTAGCCGGCGAAATGAGCAGTTCTTC
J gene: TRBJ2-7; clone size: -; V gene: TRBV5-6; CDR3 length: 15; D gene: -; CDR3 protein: CASSLGLVGGYEQYF; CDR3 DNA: TGTGCCAGCAGCTTGGGTCTCGTCGGGGGCTACGAGCAGTACTTC
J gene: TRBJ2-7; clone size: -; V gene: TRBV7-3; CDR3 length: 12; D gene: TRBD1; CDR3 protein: CASSGTGGEQYF; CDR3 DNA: TGTGCCAGCAGCGGTACAGGGGGAGAGCAGTACTTC
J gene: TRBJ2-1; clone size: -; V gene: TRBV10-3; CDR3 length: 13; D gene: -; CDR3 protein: CATRLDSYNEQFF; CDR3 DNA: TGTGCCACCCGGTTGGACTCCTACAATGAGCAGTTCTTC
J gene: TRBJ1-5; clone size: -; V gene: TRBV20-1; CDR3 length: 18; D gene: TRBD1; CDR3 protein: CSAPLGTGTTYSNQPQHF; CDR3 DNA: TGCAGTGCACCCCTGGGGACAGGGACGACCTATAGCAATCAGCCCCAGCATTTT
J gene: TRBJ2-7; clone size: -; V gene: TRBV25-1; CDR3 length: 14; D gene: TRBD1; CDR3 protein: CASSLGQKTYEQYF; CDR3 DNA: TGCGCCAGCAGCTTGGGACAGAAGACCTACGAGCAGTACTTC
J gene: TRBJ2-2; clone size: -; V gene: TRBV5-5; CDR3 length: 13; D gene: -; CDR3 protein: CATTPQNTGELFF; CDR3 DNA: TGTGCCACCACCCCCCAGAACACCGGGGAGCTGTTTTTT
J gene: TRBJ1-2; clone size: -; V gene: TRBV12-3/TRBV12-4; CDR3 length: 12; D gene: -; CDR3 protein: CASSLTAYGYTF; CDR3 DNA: TGTGCCAGCAGTTTAACAGCCTATGGCTACACCTTC
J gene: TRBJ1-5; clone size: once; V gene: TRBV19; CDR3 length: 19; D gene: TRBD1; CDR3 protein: CAGSRERDRGTDTHQPQHF; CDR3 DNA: TGTGCCGGTAGTCGTGAAAGGGACAGGGGAACAGATACGCATCAGCCCCAGCATTTT
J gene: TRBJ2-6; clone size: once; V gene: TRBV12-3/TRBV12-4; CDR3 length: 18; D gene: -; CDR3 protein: CASSGRGPGSSGANVLTF; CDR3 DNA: TGTGCCAGCAGTGGCCGTGGACCAGGGAGCTCTGGGGCCAACGTCCTGACTTTC
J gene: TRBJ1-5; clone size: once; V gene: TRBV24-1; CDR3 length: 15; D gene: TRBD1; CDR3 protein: CATSDSTGGDQPQHF; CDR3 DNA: TGTGCCACCAGTGATTCTACAGGGGGGGATCAGCCCCAGCATTTT
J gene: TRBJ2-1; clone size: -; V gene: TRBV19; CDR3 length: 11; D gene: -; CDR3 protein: CASSMGLEQFF; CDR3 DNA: TGTGCCAGTAGTATGGGCCTCGAGCAGTTCTTC
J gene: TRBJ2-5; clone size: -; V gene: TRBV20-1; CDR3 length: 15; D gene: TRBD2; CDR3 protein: CSAEPLAGGRETQYF; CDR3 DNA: TGCAGTGCTGAACCTCTAGCGGGGGGGCGGGAGACCCAGTACTTC
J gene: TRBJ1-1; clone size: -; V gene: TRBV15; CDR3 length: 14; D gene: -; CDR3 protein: CASSPLGANTEAFF; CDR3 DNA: TGCGCCAGCAGCCCGTTGGGAGCGAACACTGAAGCTTTCTTT
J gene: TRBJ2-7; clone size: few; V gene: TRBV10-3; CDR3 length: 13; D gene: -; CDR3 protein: CAISEGEPPEQYF; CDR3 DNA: TGTGCCATCAGTGAGGGGGAGCCCCCCGAGCAGTACTTC
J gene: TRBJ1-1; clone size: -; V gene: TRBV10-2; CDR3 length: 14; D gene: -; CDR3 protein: CASSERQQNTEAFF; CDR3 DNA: TGCGCCAGCAGTGAGAGGCAGCAGAACACTGAAGCTTTCTTT
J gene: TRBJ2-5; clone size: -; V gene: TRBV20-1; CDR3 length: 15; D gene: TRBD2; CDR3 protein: CSARGTSGGEETQYF; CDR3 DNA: TGCAGTGCTAGAGGGACTAGCGGGGGGGAAGAGACCCAGTACTTC
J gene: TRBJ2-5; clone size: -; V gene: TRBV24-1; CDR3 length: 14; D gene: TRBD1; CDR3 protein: CATSDSHRGETQYF; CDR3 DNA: TGTGCCACCAGTGACTCACACAGGGGGGAGACCCAGTACTTC
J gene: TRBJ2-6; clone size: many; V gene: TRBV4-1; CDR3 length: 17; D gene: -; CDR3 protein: CASSQDQAGLGANVLTF; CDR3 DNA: TGCGCCAGCAGCCAAGATCAAGCAGGGCTTGGGGCCAACGTCCTGACTTTC
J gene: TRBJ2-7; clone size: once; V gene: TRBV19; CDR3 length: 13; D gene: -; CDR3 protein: CARQAQGRLEQYF; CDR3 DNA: TGTGCCAGACAGGCACAAGGTCGTCTCGAGCAGTACTTC
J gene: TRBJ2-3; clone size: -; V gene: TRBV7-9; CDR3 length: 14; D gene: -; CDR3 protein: CASSPTPATDTQYF; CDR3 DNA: TGTGCCAGCAGCCCCACTCCCGCCACAGATACGCAGTATTTT
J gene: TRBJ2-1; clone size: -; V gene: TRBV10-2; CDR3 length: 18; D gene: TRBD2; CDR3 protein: CASSEVPGLVKEYNEQFF; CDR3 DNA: TGCGCCAGCAGTGAGGTCCCGGGACTAGTCAAAGAGTACAATGAGCAGTTCTTC
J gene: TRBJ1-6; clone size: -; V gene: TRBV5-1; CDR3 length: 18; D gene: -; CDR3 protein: CASSLEGRTNPDNPPLHF; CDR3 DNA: TGCGCCAGCAGCTTGGAGGGCAGAACGAACCCGGATAATCCACCCCTCCACTTT
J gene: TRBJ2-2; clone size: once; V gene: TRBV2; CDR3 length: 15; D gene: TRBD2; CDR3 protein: CASSLAGGFTGELFF; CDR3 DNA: TGTGCCAGCAGTCTAGCGGGAGGATTTACCGGGGAGCTGTTTTTC
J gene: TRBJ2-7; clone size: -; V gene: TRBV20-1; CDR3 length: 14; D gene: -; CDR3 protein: CSAISPLGSYEQYF; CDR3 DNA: TGCAGTGCTATCTCCCCATTGGGCTCCTACGAGCAGTACTTC
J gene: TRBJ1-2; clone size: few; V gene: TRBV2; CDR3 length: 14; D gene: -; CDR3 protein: CASSEIRQGKGYTF; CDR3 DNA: TGTGCCAGCAGTGAAATCAGGCAGGGTAAAGGCTACACCTTC
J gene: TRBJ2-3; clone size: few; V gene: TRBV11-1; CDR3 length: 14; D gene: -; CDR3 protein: CASSQHSYTDTQYF; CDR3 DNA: TGTGCCAGCAGCCAACATAGCTACACAGATACGCAGTATTTT
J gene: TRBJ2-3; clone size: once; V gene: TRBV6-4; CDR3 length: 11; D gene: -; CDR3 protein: CASSDSDTQYF; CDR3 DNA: TGTGCCAGCAGTGACTCAGATACGCAGTATTTT
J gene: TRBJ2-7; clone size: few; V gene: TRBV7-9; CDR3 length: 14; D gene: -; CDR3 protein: CASSLGVGGYEQYF; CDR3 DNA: TGTGCCAGCAGCTTAGGGGTAGGGGGGTACGAGCAGTACTTC